This record looks at one T cell receptor (beta chain) sequence and its context. Libraries were prepared by immunoSEQ multiplex PCR; TCRdb keeps only in-frame clonotypes and omits some of them. Among 140,000 or so clones listed, roughly nine tenths were seen once. This entry belongs to a study of blood T cell repertoires in COVID-19. Study-level information: Collection of acute and convalescent COVID-19 samples took place in the United States, Italy and Spain. The analysed material was cDNA or gDNA that came from T cells, B-cell-depleted T cells, or PBMCs.

This sequence originates from a woman aged 55-75 years with active COVID-19. The sequenced sample consisted of peripheral blood.

CDR3 nucleotides: TGTGCCAGCACCGCGAGGGGACTAGGGGCCACAGATACGCAGTATTTT. Translation gives CASTARGLGATDTQYF. V is TRBV7-9 and J is TRBJ2-3, with 8 bases that match TRBD2. In germline, CDR1 is SEHNR, CDR2 FQNEAQ (reference sequence). V dropped 7 bases and J dropped 2; count of bases not matched to a gene: 11. The CDR3 is made up of 16 amino acids.